This TCR beta chain was sequenced during a study of cytomegalovirus exposure and HLA in healthy donors. Findings of the study overall: Analyses of presence and absence presupposed an approximately uniform sequencing depth across donors. One cluster of highly shared sequence variants probably arose as a sequencing artifact. It was reported that TCR beta sequences correctly inferred the HLA-A and HLA-B alleles for most subjects.

PCR employed 60 Vbeta and 13 Jbeta primers. Using immunoSEQ multiplex PCR, the repertoire was profiled, and TCRdb retains in-frame clones only, with some absent. The data show 100,000 to 150,000 clones, around four fifths seen once. To note about this clone: Its antigen is as yet unknown.

The CDR3 is 18 residues long. Germline V gene sequence: CDR1 SGHVS, CDR2 FQNEAQ. Trimming left V 0 bases short and J 2 bases short, with 14 bases between. The sequence was obtained from a man aged 18-30 years in good health and CMV-seropositive. This chain uses TRBV7-8 with TRBJ2-6; tentative D call: TRBD2 (8 bases). Sequencing was done on a sample of PBMCs. The CDR3 DNA follows: TGTGCCAGCAGCTTAGCGTCGGGAGGGGGCACTGGGGCCAACGTCCTGACTTTC. The encoded protein is CASSLASGGGTGANVLTF.